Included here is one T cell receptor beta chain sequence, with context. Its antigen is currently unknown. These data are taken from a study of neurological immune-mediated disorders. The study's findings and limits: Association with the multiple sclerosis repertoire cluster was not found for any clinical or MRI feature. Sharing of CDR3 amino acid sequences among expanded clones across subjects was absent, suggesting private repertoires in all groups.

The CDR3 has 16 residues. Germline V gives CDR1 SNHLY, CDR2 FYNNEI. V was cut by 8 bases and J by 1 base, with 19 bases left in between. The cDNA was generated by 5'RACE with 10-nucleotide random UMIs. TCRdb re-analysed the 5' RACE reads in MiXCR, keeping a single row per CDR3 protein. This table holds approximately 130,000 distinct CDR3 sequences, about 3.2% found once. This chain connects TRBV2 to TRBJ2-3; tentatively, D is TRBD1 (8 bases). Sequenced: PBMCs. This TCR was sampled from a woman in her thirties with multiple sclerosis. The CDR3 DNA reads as TGTGCCAGCCCGAGGGAGGGGGGACAGGGCACAGATACGCAGTATTTT. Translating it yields CASPREGGQGTDTQYF. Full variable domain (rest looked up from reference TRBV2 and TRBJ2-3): EPEVTQTPSHQVTQMGQEVILRCVPISNHLYFYWYRQILGQKVEFLVSFYNNEISEKSEIFDDQFSVERPDGSNFTLKIRSTKLEDSAMYFCASPREGGQGTDTQYFGPGTRLTVL.